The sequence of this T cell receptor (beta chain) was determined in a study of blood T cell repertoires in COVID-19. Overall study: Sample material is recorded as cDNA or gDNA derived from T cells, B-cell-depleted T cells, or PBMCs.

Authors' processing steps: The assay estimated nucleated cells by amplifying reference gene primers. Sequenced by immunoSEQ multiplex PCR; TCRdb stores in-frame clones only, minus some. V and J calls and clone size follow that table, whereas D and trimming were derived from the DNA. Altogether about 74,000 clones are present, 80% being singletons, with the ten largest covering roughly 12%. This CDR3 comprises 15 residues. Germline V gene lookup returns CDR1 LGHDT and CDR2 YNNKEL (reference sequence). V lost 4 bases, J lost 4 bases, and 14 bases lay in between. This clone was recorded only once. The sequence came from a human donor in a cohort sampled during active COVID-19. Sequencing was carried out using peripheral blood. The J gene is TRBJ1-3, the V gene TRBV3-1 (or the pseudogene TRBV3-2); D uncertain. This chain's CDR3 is CASSPTWRAGNTIYF. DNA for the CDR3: TGTGCCAGCAGCCCGACATGGAGGGCCGGAAACACCATATATTTT.